This T cell receptor beta chain was observed in a study of monozygotic twins with inflammatory bowel disease. Reanalyzing the 5' RACE reads, TCRdb keeps one entry per CDR3 protein, without DNA. Its table records over 90,000 distinct CDR3 sequences. CDR3 size: 14 residues. Germline V gene lookup returns CDR1 SGHTA and CDR2 FQGTGA. Worth noting for this clonotype: Its antigen is still unknown.

Study results and caveats: Telling different T cell subtypes apart from each other was not possible.

The sequence derives from a human donor with ulcerative colitis or Crohn's disease, or a healthy co-twin of an affected twin (not recorded which). The sample comprised blood. This chain joins TRBV7-3 and TRBJ2-3; the TCRdb D gene call, TRBD1, has no DNA to confirm it. CDR3 in amino acids: CASQRQGGTDTQYF.